This record covers a single T cell receptor (beta chain). The record originates from a study of T cells in localized non-small cell lung cancer. The CDR3 spans 14 residues. Per the germline V gene, CDR1 is SGHTA and CDR2 is FQGNSA. The V gene lost 6 bases and the J gene lost 3 bases, with 12 bases spanning the gap. Measured with immunoSEQ multiplex PCR; TCRdb has only the in-frame clones, and not every one. This table holds about 130,000 clones, around 90% found once. The sequencing here drew on peripheral blood, taken before any cancer treatment. V and J are TRBV7-2 and TRBJ2-4, with no clear D. The sequence was collected from a female donor aged 60 or older with stage I lung adenocarcinoma. The CDR3 here is CASSPGLIKNIQYF. CDR3 DNA sequence: TGTGCCAGCAGTCCTGGGCTTATCAAAAACATTCAGTACTTC.